Presented here are 8 T cell receptor beta chains from one specimen sequenced in a study of blood T cell repertoires in COVID-19. Libraries were prepared by immunoSEQ multiplex PCR; TCRdb keeps only in-frame clonotypes and omits some of them. The table lists a few hundred thousand clones, 88% of them singletons. Sequencing was performed on PBMCs or T cells enriched from blood (not recorded which). The receptors were sampled from a woman aged 40 to 55 with acute COVID-19.

The chain couples TRBV7-8 to TRBJ2-2; perhaps TRBD2 as D (5 bases). Trimming removed 2 bases at V and 6 bases at J, with 19 bases between. CDR1 SGHVS and CDR2 FQNEAQ come from the germline V gene. The CDR3 spans 17 residues. The DNA of the CDR3 is TGTGCCAGCAGCTTACCGGGATGGGGTCAGGTCCCCGGGGAGCTGTTTTTT. Translation gives CASSLPGWGQVPGELFF.

In DNA, the CDR3 is TGTGCCACCAGTGATACTGGGACAGGGCTGAGGGAGACCCAGTACTTC. The encoded protein is CATSDTGTGLRETQYF. V gene TRBV24-1 combines with J gene TRBJ2-5; 9 nucleotides line up with TRBD1. CDR1 KGHDR and CDR2 SFDVKD come from the germline V gene. With V trimmed by 3 bases and J by 5 bases, 9 bases remained unmatched. The CDR3 has 16 amino acids.

The V and J genes are TRBV30 and TRBJ2-7, with 9 bases fitting TRBD2. Trimming at V came to 1 base and at J to 2 bases, leaving 12 bases not matched to a gene. CDR1 is GTSNPN, CDR2 SVGIG, per germline (reference sequence). The CDR3 totals 17 residues. The DNA of the CDR3 is TGTGCCTGGAGTGGTATAGCGGGGGAGCTCAACACCTACGAGCAGTACTTC. Translating it yields CAWSGIAGELNTYEQYF.

This clone occurred once. The chain combines TRBV2 with TRBJ1-5, with D possibly matching TRBD1 (5 bases). This CDR3 contains 13 residues. Germline V gene sequence: CDR1 SNHLY, CDR2 FYNNEI. With 8 bases removed from V and 1 base from J, the gap between germline ends came to 9 bases. CDR3 region: CASVGGSNQPQHF. For the CDR3, the DNA is TGTGCCAGCGTGGGGGGGAGCAATCAGCCCCAGCATTTT.

This chain joins TRBV7-2 and TRBJ2-4, with D tentatively TRBD2 (6 bases). This CDR3 has 19 amino acids. V lost 2 bases and J 1 base, leaving 21 bases between the germline ends. Looked up from germline, CDR1 is SGHTA and CDR2 is FQGNSA. CDR3 amino acids: CASSLWGRGSDLAKNIQYF. The CDR3 nucleotides read TGTGCCAGCAGCTTATGGGGACGGGGGTCGGATTTGGCCAAAAACATTCAGTACTTC. The full variable domain, its missing parts supplied by reference TRBV7-2 and TRBJ2-4, is GAGVSQSPSNKVTEKGKDVELRCDPISGHTALYWYRQSLGQGLEFLIYFQGNSAPDKSGLPSDRFSAERTGGSVSTLTIQRTQQEDSAVYLCASSLWGRGSDLAKNIQYFGAGTRLSVL.

The chain is built from TRBV5-6 and TRBJ2-5, with 13 bases aligning to TRBD2. J lost 6 bases, V lost 4 bases, and 9 bases had no gene match. Germline CDR1 is SGHDT and CDR2 is YYEEEE. The CDR3 is 16 amino acids. CDR3 DNA sequence: TGTGCCAGCAGCACCTGGACTAGCGGGGGATCTAAGACCCAGTACTTC. It codes for CASSTWTSGGSKTQYF.

V is TRBV5-6 and J is TRBJ2-1, with 8 bases matching TRBD1. The germline V gene has CDR1 SGHDT and CDR2 YYEEEE. The CDR3 is 19 amino acids. Unmatched junction bases numbered 21, after V lost 6 bases and J lost 4 bases. CDR3 in DNA: TGTGCCAGCACCTTCTTCAGGGGGCGCGGACCACTCCTTTACAATGAGCAGTTCTTC. It is translated as CASTFFRGRGPLLYNEQFF.

This chain links TRBV4-1 with TRBJ1-6; 12 bases align to TRBD1. The CDR3 sequence is 17 residues long. CDR1 MGHRA and CDR2 YSYEKL come from the germline V gene. The trim removed 3 bases at V and 7 bases at J, leaving 7 bases unmatched. DNA of the CDR3: TGCGCCAGCAGCCACCCGGGACAGGGGGCTGACAATTCACCCCTCCACTTT. Amino acid sequence: CASSHPGQGADNSPLHF.